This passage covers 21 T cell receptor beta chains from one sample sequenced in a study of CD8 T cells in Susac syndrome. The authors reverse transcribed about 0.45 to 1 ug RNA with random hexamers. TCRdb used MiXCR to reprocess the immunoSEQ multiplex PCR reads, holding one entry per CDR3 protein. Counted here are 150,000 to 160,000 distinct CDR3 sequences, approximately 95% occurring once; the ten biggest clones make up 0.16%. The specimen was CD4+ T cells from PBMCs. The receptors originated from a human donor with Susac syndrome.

The CDR3, as DNA: TGTGCCAGCAGCGTAGCTCGGGGGACCACAGATACGCAGTATTTT. Protein sequence: CASSVARGTTDTQYF. The chain is built from TRBV9 and TRBJ2-3, with a possible D match to TRBD2 (6 bases). CDR1 is SGDLS and CDR2 is YYNGEE in the germline V gene. V gave up 0 bases and J gave up 2 bases, with 10 bases separating them. CDR3 length: 15 amino acids.

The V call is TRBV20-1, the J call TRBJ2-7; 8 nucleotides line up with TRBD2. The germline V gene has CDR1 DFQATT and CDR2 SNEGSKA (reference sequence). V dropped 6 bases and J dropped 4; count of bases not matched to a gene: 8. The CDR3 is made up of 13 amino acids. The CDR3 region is CSADGGVRYEQYF. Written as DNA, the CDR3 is TGCAGTGCCGACGGGGGGGTAAGGTACGAGCAGTACTTC.

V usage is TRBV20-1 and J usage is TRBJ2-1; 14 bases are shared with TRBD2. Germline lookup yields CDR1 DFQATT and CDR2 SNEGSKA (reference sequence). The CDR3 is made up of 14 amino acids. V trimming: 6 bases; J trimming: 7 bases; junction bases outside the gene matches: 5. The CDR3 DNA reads TGCAGTGCCAGGACTAGCGGGGGGACTAATGAGCAGTTCTTC. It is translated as CSARTSGGTNEQFF.

CDR3: CASTLRASGADTQYF. Here the CDR3 DNA reads TGTGCCAGCACCCTAAGGGCTAGCGGGGCAGATACGCAGTATTTT. The chain has TRBV11-2 and TRBJ2-3, with 9 positions matching TRBD2. V dropped 7 bases and J dropped 4; count of bases not matched to a gene: 9. Germline CDR1 and CDR2: SGHAT and FQNNGV. CDR3 size: 15 residues. The variable domain in full, with the rest retrieved from reference TRBV11-2 and TRBJ2-3, is EAGVAQSPRYKIIEKRQSVAFWCNPISGHATLYWYQQILGQGPKLLIQFQNNGVVDDSQLPKDRFSAERLKGVDSTLKIQPAKLEDSAVYLCASTLRASGADTQYFGPGTRLTVL.

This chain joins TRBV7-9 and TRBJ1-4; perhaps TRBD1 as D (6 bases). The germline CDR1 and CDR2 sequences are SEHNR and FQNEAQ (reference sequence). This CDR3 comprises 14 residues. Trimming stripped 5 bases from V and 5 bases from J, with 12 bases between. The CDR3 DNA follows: TGTGCCAGCAGCGACCGACAGGAAAATGAAAAACTGTTTTTT. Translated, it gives CASSDRQENEKLFF.

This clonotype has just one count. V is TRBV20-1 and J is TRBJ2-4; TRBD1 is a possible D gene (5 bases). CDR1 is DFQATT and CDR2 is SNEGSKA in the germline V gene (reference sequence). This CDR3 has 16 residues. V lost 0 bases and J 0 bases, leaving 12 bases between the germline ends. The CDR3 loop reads CSARDLQALAKNIQYF. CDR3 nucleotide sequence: TGCAGTGCTAGAGACCTACAGGCCCTAGCCAAAAACATTCAGTACTTC.

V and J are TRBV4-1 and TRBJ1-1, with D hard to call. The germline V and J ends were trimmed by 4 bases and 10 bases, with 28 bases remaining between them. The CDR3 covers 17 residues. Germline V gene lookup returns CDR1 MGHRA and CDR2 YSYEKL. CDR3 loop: CASSLAPKVTSGIVAFF. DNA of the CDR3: TGCGCCAGCAGCCTGGCCCCCAAGGTGACTTCGGGTATCGTAGCTTTCTTT.

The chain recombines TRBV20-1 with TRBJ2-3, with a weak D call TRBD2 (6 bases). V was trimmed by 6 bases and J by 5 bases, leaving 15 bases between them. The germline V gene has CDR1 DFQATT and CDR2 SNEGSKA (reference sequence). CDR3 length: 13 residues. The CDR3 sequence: CSAKAGGQDTQYF. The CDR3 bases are TGCAGTGCGAAAGCGGGCGGGCAAGATACGCAGTATTTT.

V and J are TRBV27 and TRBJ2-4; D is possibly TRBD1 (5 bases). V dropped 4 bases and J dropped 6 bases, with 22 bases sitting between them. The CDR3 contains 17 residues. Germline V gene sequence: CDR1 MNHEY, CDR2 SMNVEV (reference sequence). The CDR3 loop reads CASSSISRVGVGNIQYF. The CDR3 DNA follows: TGTGCCAGCAGTTCGATATCTCGTGTAGGGGTGGGAAACATTCAGTACTTC.

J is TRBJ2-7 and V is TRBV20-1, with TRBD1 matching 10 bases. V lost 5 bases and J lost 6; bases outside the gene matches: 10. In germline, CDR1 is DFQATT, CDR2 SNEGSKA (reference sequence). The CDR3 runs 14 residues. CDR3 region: CSAPPGQGFSEQYF. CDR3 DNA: TGCAGTGCTCCGCCGGGACAGGGGTTTTCCGAGCAGTACTTC.

The CDR3 reads CASSTSLNTIYF. CDR3 bases: TGTGCCAGCAGCACTTCATTGAACACCATATATTTT. The chain recombines TRBV9 with TRBJ1-3; D gene uncertain. The V gene lost 4 bases and the J gene lost 7 bases, with 9 bases spanning the gap. This CDR3 has 12 amino acids. From germline, CDR1 is SGDLS and CDR2 YYNGEE.

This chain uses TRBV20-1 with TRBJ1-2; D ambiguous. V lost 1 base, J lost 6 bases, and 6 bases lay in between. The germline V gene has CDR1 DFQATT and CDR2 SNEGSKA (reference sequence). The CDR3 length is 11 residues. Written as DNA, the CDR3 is TGCAGTGCTAGAGGCGGGGATGGCTACACCTTC. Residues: CSARGGDGYTF.

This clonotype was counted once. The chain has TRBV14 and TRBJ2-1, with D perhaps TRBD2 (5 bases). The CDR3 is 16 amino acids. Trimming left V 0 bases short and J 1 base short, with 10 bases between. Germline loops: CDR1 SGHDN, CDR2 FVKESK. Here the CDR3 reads CASSQDRKRSYNEQFF. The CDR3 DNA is TGTGCCAGCAGCCAAGATCGAAAGCGGTCCTACAATGAGCAGTTCTTC.

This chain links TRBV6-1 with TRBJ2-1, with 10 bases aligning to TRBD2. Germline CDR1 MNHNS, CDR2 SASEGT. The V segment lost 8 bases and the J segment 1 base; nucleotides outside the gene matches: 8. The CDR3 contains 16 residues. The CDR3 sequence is CASPSSGGASYNEQFF. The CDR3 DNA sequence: TGTGCCAGCCCCTCCAGCGGGGGGGCATCCTACAATGAGCAGTTCTTC.

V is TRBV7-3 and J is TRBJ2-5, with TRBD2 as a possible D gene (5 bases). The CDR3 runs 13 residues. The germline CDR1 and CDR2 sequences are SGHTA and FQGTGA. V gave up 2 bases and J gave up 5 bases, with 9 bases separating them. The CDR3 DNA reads TGTGCCAGCAGCTTACTATCGGGGGAGACCCAGTACTTC. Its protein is CASSLLSGETQYF.

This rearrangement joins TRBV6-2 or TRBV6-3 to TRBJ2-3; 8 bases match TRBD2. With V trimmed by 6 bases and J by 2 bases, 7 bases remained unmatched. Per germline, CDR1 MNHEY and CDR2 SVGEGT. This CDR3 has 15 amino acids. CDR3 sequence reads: CASRRIAGITDTQYF. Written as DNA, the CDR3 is TGTGCCAGCAGGCGAATAGCGGGGATCACAGATACGCAGTATTTT.

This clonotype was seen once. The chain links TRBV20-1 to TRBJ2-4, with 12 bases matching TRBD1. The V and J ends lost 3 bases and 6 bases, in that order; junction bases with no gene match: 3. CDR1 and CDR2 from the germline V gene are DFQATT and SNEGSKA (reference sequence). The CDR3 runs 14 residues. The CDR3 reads CSASTGQGANIQYF. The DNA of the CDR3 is TGCAGTGCTAGCACGGGACAGGGGGCAAACATTCAGTACTTC.

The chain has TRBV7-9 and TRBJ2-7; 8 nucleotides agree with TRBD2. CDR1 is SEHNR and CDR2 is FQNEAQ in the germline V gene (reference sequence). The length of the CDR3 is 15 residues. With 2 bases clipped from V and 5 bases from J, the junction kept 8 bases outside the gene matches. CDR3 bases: TGTGCCAGCAGCTTAATGTCGGGGGGGCAGGACGAGCAGTACTTC. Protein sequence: CASSLMSGGQDEQYF.

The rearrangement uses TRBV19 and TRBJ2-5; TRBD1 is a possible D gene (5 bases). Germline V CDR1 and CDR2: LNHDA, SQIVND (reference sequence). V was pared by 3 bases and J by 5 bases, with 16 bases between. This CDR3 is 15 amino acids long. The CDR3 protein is CASSMLWGFNETQYF. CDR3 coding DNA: TGTGCCAGTAGTATGCTGTGGGGCTTCAATGAGACCCAGTACTTC. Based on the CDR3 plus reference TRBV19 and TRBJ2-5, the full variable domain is DGGITQSPKYLFRKEGQNVTLSCEQNLNHDAMYWYRQDPGQGLRLIYYSQIVNDFQKGDIAEGYSVSREKKESFPLTVTSAQKNPTAFYLCASSMLWGFNETQYFGPGTRLLVL.

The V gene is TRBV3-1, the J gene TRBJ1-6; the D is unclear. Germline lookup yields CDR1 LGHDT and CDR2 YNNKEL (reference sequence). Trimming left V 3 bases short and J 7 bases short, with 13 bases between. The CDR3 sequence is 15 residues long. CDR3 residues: CASSQSRVRNSPLHF. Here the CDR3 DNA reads TGTGCCAGCAGCCAGAGCCGGGTGAGGAATTCACCCCTCCACTTT.

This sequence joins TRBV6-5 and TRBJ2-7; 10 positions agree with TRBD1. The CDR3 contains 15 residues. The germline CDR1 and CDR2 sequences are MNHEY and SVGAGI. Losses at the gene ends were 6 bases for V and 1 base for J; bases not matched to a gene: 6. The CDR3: CASRRGQGRSYEQYF. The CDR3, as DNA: TGTGCCAGCAGACGGGGACAGGGGCGTTCCTACGAGCAGTACTTC.